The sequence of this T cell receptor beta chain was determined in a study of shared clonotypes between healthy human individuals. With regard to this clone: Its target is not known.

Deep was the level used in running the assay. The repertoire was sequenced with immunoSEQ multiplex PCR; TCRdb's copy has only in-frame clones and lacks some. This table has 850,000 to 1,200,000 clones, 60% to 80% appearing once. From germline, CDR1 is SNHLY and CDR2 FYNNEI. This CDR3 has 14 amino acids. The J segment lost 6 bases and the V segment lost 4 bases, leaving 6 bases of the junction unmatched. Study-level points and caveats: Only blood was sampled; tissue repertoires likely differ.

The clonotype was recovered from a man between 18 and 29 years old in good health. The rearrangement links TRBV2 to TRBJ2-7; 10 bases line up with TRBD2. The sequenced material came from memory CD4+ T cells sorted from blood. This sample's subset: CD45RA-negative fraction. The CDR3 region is CASSVIAGGSEQYF. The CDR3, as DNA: TGTGCCAGCAGTGTAATAGCGGGAGGTAGCGAGCAGTACTTC.